The 23 T cell receptor beta chains listed next were all sequenced from one sample in a study of T cell responses to AZD1222 COVID-19 vaccine. Clones were read by immunoSEQ multiplex PCR, and TCRdb kept only the in-frame ones, dropping some. Altogether under 300,000 clones are present, more than 80% being singletons, with the ten largest covering roughly 0.6%. The material sequenced was peripheral blood, taken on day 0 of AZD1222 vaccination. The receptors stem from an adult in good health.

This chain uses TRBV4-1 with TRBJ1-3; the D is unclear. Trimming left V 0 bases short and J 4 bases short, with 13 bases between. Germline values: CDR1 MGHRA, CDR2 YSYEKL. CDR3 size: 16 residues. CDR3 nucleotides: TGCGCCAGCAGCCAAGATCAGCTATCGAAGGGAAACACCATATATTTT. It translates to CASSQDQLSKGNTIYF.

The chain employs TRBV9 and TRBJ2-7; 8 nucleotides line up with TRBD1. The V gene end was trimmed by 0 bases and the J gene end by 0 bases; junction bases not matched to a gene: 2. The CDR3 consists of 15 residues. The germline gives CDR1 SGDLS, CDR2 YYNGEE. CDR3 DNA: TGTGCCAGCAGCGTAGAACAGGGGGGCTCCTACGAGCAGTACTTC. This sequence encodes CASSVEQGGSYEQYF.

The chain couples TRBV10-3 to TRBJ1-1, with D uncertain. In germline, CDR1 is ENHRY, CDR2 SYGVKD. The length of the CDR3 is 14 residues. Trimming removed 5 bases at V and 6 bases at J, with 16 bases between. CDR3 sequence (DNA): TGTGCCATCAGTTCCGGCGCGGTGGTATCTGAAGCTTTCTTT. This codes for CAISSGAVVSEAFF.

The gene calls are TRBV9 and TRBJ1-4, with 8 bases identical to TRBD1. CDR3 length: 15 residues. J gave up 7 bases and V 3 bases, and 8 bases lay outside the gene matches. Germline-derived CDR1 and CDR2 are SGDLS and YYNGEE. The CDR3 region has the DNA TGTGCCAGCAGCGCAGGGACAGGCGGAGGTGAAAAACTGTTTTTT. Its translation: CASSAGTGGGEKLFF. The full variable domain, completed using reference TRBV9 and TRBJ1-4, is DSGVTQTPKHLITATGQRVTLRCSPRSGDLSVYWYQQSLDQGLQFLIQYYNGEERAKGNILERFSAQQFPDLHSELNLSSLELGDSALYFCASSAGTGGGEKLFFGSGTQLSVL.

This clone has a single count. V usage is TRBV5-1 and J usage is TRBJ2-1; TRBD2 matches at 8 bases. After removal of 5 bases from V and 7 bases from J, the junction contained 11 bases not matched to a gene. This CDR3 region has 15 residues. The germline V gene encodes CDR1 SGHRS and CDR2 YFSETQ. CDR3 DNA sequence: TGCGCCAGCAGTTCGGGGGGGACATCATCAAATGAGCAGTTCTTC. Translation gives CASSSGGTSSNEQFF.

The J gene is TRBJ2-6, the V gene TRBV6-5; 9 bases match TRBD1. CDR1 is MNHEY, CDR2 SVGAGI, per germline. With 6 bases clipped from V and 1 base from J, the junction kept 1 base outside the gene matches. CDR3 length equals 15 residues. In DNA form, the CDR3 reads TGTGCCAGCAGACAGGGGGCGTCTGGGGCCAACGTCCTGACTTTC. Translated: CASRQGASGANVLTF.

The chain uses TRBV2 and TRBJ2-5; no definite D call. The CDR3 consists of 13 residues. Trimming pared 10 bases from V and 6 bases from J, leaving 18 bases between. Looked up from germline, CDR1 is SNHLY and CDR2 is FYNNEI. The CDR3 DNA follows: TGTGCCATCCGACCCCCCGAGAGAAAGACCCAGTACTTC. It codes for CAIRPPERKTQYF. Complete variable domain (other parts from reference TRBV2 and TRBJ2-5): EPEVTQTPSHQVTQMGQEVILRCVPISNHLYFYWYRQILGQKVEFLVSFYNNEISEKSEIFDDQFSVERPDGSNFTLKIRSTKLEDSAMYFCAIRPPERKTQYFGPGTRLLVL.

The chain joins TRBV10-3 to TRBJ2-7, with TRBD2 as a possible D gene (5 bases). The CDR3 extends over 14 amino acids. Between the trimmed V and J ends, which lost 3 bases and 2 bases, there was a span of 11 bases. The germline gives CDR1 ENHRY, CDR2 SYGVKD. The CDR3, as DNA: TGTGCCATCAGTGAAAGCGGCCGTGCCTACGAGCAGTACTTC. Translation: CAISESGRAYEQYF.

This chain connects TRBV28 to TRBJ2-7; D gene unclear. The CDR3 is 14 amino acids. V dropped 3 bases and J dropped 2 bases, with 11 bases sitting between them. The V gene's germline CDR1 is MDHEN and CDR2 SYDVKM. The CDR3 reads CASSLGPAPYEQYF. CDR3 sequence (DNA): TGTGCCAGCAGTTTGGGTCCAGCCCCCTACGAGCAGTACTTC.

The chain combines TRBV6-5 with TRBJ1-5, with a weak D call TRBD1 (5 bases). Per the germline V gene, CDR1 is MNHEY and CDR2 is SVGAGI. The CDR3 loop spans 11 amino acids. Trimming took off 11 bases at V and 5 bases at J, with 10 bases between the two ends. Here the CDR3 reads CAGGGDQPQHF. CDR3 sequence (DNA): TGTGCCGGGGGGGGTGATCAGCCCCAGCATTTT.

The V and J genes are TRBV5-4 and TRBJ2-3; D is tentatively TRBD1 or TRBD2 (5 bases each). Trimming shortened V by 4 bases and J by 3 bases, and 15 bases separated the two germline ends. Per the germline V gene, CDR1 is SGHNT and CDR2 is YYREEE (reference sequence). CDR3 size: 15 residues. CDR3 in DNA: TGTGCCAGCAGCCCCCGGGACCGACGGACAGATACGCAGTATTTT. It is translated as CASSPRDRRTDTQYF.

CDR3 loop: CASSTTGGFYGYTF. DNA for the CDR3: TGTGCCAGCAGTACGACAGGGGGCTTCTATGGCTACACCTTC. This chain connects TRBV28 to TRBJ1-2; 10 bases line up with TRBD1. The CDR3 is 14 residues long. V lost 5 bases, J lost 4 bases, and 4 bases stayed unmatched. The germline CDR1 and CDR2 sequences are MDHEN and SYDVKM.

V and J are TRBV25-1 and TRBJ2-2; D possibly corresponds to TRBD2 (6 bases). V was cut by 3 bases and J by 4 bases, with 12 bases left in between. There are 15 residues in the CDR3. Per germline, CDR1 MGHDK and CDR2 SYGVNS. In DNA form, the CDR3 reads TGTGCCAGCAGTGATGTGCGGGGAGCCACCGGGGAGCTGTTTTTT. It translates to CASSDVRGATGELFF.

The chain combines TRBV2 with TRBJ2-3, with 8 nucleotides matching TRBD2. With V trimmed by 5 bases and J by 1 base, 5 bases remained unmatched. This CDR3 contains 15 residues. The germline gives CDR1 SNHLY, CDR2 FYNNEI. CDR3: CASSTGTSRTDTQYF. The CDR3 DNA reads TGTGCCAGCAGTACCGGGACTAGTCGCACAGATACGCAGTATTTT. The entire variable domain, with the rest obtained from reference TRBV2 and TRBJ2-3, is as follows: EPEVTQTPSHQVTQMGQEVILRCVPISNHLYFYWYRQILGQKVEFLVSFYNNEISEKSEIFDDQFSVERPDGSNFTLKIRSTKLEDSAMYFCASSTGTSRTDTQYFGPGTRLTVL.

The gene calls are TRBV27 and TRBJ1-3, with 9 bases matching TRBD1. The CDR3 is 15 amino acids. Germline CDR1 reads MNHEY; CDR2 reads SMNVEV (reference sequence). V lost 0 bases and J lost 4; bases outside the gene matches: 1. The CDR3 reads CASSLSGTGGNTIYF. The CDR3 region has the DNA TGTGCCAGCAGTTTATCTGGGACAGGGGGAAACACCATATATTTT.

V gene TRBV12-3 or TRBV12-4 combines with J gene TRBJ1-3; D not resolved. V lost 6 bases, J lost 3 bases, and 6 bases lay in between. The CDR3 runs 12 residues. CDR3 in amino acids: CASSAGGNTIYF. In nucleotides, the CDR3 is TGTGCCAGCAGCGCAGGTGGAAACACCATATATTTT.

On this clone: The sample contains more than one DNA sequence encoding this CDR3. The chain uses TRBV7-9 and TRBJ2-7; 7 bases map to TRBD2. V lost 5 bases, J lost 3 bases, and 7 bases stayed unmatched. This CDR3 spans 14 amino acids. CDR1 and CDR2 from the germline V gene are SEHNR and FQNEAQ (reference sequence). CDR3 in DNA: TGTGCCAGCAGCCGGGGAGGGGCTAACTACGAGCAGTACTTC. Encoded protein: CASSRGGANYEQYF.

The rearrangement links TRBV7-2 to TRBJ2-3; the D call may be TRBD1 or TRBD2 (6 bases each). V lost 5 bases, J lost 0 bases, and 15 bases lay in between. Germline-derived CDR1 and CDR2 are SGHTA and FQGNSA. This CDR3 has 16 residues. CDR3 loop: CASSRIGGTSTDTQYF. In DNA form, the CDR3 reads TGTGCCAGCAGCCGTATAGGGGGGACTAGCACAGATACGCAGTATTTT. The variable domain in full, completed from reference TRBV7-2 and TRBJ2-3, reads GAGVSQSPSNKVTEKGKDVELRCDPISGHTALYWYRQSLGQGLEFLIYFQGNSAPDKSGLPSDRFSAERTGGSVSTLTIQRTQQEDSAVYLCASSRIGGTSTDTQYFGPGTRLTVL.

The gene calls are TRBV28 and TRBJ2-7; no clear D gene. Germline values: CDR1 MDHEN, CDR2 SYDVKM. The CDR3 has 11 residues. Deletions cut 5 bases from V and 7 bases from J, with 9 bases between. CDR3 DNA: TGTGCCAGCAGTATCCTACGAGAGCAGTACTTC. Protein product: CASSILREQYF.

The V gene is TRBV28, the J gene TRBJ2-2; D remains unclear. The CDR3 extends over 13 amino acids. Germline CDR1 is MDHEN and CDR2 is SYDVKM. Deletions cut 2 bases from V and 7 bases from J, with 8 bases between. DNA of the CDR3: TGTGCCAGCAGTTTAGGGATTGGCGGGGAGCTGTTTTTT. It encodes CASSLGIGGELFF.

This chain connects TRBV2 to TRBJ1-5, with D possibly TRBD1 on 5 matching bases. The germline V and J ends were trimmed by 8 bases and 3 bases, with 11 bases remaining between them. CDR1 SNHLY and CDR2 FYNNEI come from the germline V gene. CDR3 size: 13 residues. The CDR3 sequence is CASSGQANQPQHF. The CDR3 DNA follows: TGTGCCAGCTCCGGACAAGCCAATCAGCCCCAGCATTTT. Variable domain in full (rest from reference TRBV2 and TRBJ1-5): EPEVTQTPSHQVTQMGQEVILRCVPISNHLYFYWYRQILGQKVEFLVSFYNNEISEKSEIFDDQFSVERPDGSNFTLKIRSTKLEDSAMYFCASSGQANQPQHFGDGTRLSIL.

CDR3 DNA sequence: TGCGCCAGCCTTGACCGGGGACAGGGGGCTTATGAGCAGTTCTTC. It codes for CASLDRGQGAYEQFF. The chain recombines TRBV10-2 with TRBJ2-1; 12 bases are shared with TRBD1. The CDR3 covers 15 residues. J gave up 8 bases and V 8 bases, and 10 bases lay outside the gene matches. Germline V lookup: CDR1 WSHSY, CDR2 SAAADI.

Concerning this clone itself: Other DNA sequences in this sample translate to the same CDR3. This chain uses TRBV5-1 with TRBJ2-3; either TRBD1 or TRBD2 may fit D (5 bases each). The V and J ends lost 4 bases and 4 bases respectively, with 13 bases between them. There are 14 residues in the CDR3. Germline V CDR1 and CDR2: SGHRS, YFSETQ. Here the CDR3 reads CASSPGTGADTQYF. As DNA, the CDR3 is TGCGCCAGCAGCCCAGGGACGGGTGCAGATACGCAGTATTTT.